The rows below give T cell receptor beta chains drawn from one sample of a study of beta chain features in type 1 diabetes. Some clones are missing from TCRdb's copy, which holds only in-frame ones; the method was immunoSEQ multiplex PCR. The sample has around 70,000 clones; roughly 50% are singletons. The specimen was central memory CD4+ T cells from blood. The source of these receptors is a man younger than 45 with type 1 diabetes. Each CDR3 is given with its conserved first and last residue. D genes are given only for firm matches. Expanded clones get a size class; other rows say once, few or many, or leave the size out.

clone_size: few
v_call: TRBV29-1
d_call: TRBD2
j_call: TRBJ2-3
cdr3_aa: CSVTPTSGRQDTQYF
cdr3_nt: TGCAGCGTTACTCCGACTAGCGGGAGACAAGATACGCAGTATTTT

clone_size: NA
v_call: TRBV14
d_call: NA
j_call: TRBJ2-2
cdr3_aa: CASSQQQINTGELFF
cdr3_nt: TGTGCCAGCAGCCAACAACAGATAAACACCGGGGAGCTGTTTTTT

clone_size: NA
v_call: TRBV11-2
d_call: NA
j_call: TRBJ1-2
cdr3_aa: CASSLDWRGDGYTF
cdr3_nt: TGTGCCAGCAGCTTAGATTGGAGGGGCGATGGCTACACCTTC

clone_size: NA
v_call: TRBV4-1
d_call: NA
j_call: TRBJ1-2
cdr3_aa: CASSAGGWGYTF
cdr3_nt: TGCGCCAGCAGCGCGGGGGGCTGGGGCTACACCTTC

clone_size: NA
v_call: TRBV27
d_call: NA
j_call: TRBJ1-1
cdr3_aa: CASSYLRDTEAFF
cdr3_nt: TGTGCCAGCAGTTACCTTCGGGACACTGAAGCTTTCTTT

clone_size: NA
v_call: TRBV29-1
d_call: NA
j_call: TRBJ2-1
cdr3_aa: CSVVTGTPYNEQFF
cdr3_nt: TGCAGCGTGGTTACCGGGACTCCCTACAATGAGCAGTTCTTC

clone_size: NA
v_call: TRBV6-1
d_call: TRBD1
j_call: TRBJ2-7
cdr3_aa: CASSPTGKGEQYF
cdr3_nt: TGTGCCAGCAGTCCGACAGGGAAGGGCGAGCAGTACTTC

clone_size: NA
v_call: TRBV6-5
d_call: NA
j_call: TRBJ2-2
cdr3_aa: CASKSKSNTGELFF
cdr3_nt: TGTGCCAGCAAGAGCAAATCGAACACCGGGGAGCTGTTTTTT

clone_size: few
v_call: TRBV7-9
d_call: TRBD2
j_call: TRBJ2-1
cdr3_aa: CASSSGLVDEQFF
cdr3_nt: TGTGCCAGCAGCTCCGGACTAGTGGATGAGCAGTTCTTC

clone_size: NA
v_call: TRBV2
d_call: NA
j_call: TRBJ1-2
cdr3_aa: CASSEQGSNGYTF
cdr3_nt: TGTGCCAGCAGTGAACAGGGGTCGAATGGCTACACCTTC

clone_size: few
v_call: TRBV7-9
d_call: TRBD2
j_call: TRBJ2-2
cdr3_aa: CASTTSDTGELFF
cdr3_nt: TGTGCCAGTACGACTAGCGACACCGGGGAGCTGTTTTTT